The 23 T cell receptor beta chains below all came from one sample that was sequenced in a study of blood T cells in healthy people across ages. Next came a second PCR, run for about 7 to 12 cycles, which used a sample-barcoded 5' primer along with a J-beta primer mix. MiXCR was run by TCRdb on the 5' RACE reads, yielding one entry per CDR3 protein. Of roughly 900,000 distinct CDR3 sequences in the sample, around 28% were seen once. Source material: blood. These receptors all come from a woman older than 75 in good health.

This clonotype was seen ten or more times. V usage is TRBV7-9 and J usage is TRBJ2-3; D not resolved. The CDR3 runs to 14 residues. V lost 5 bases, J lost 2 bases, and 11 bases lay in between. Germline V gene lookup returns CDR1 SEHNR and CDR2 FQNEAQ (reference sequence). The CDR3 DNA reads TGTGCCAGCAGCCCAAGTGACTCCACAGATACGCAGTATTTT. It translates to CASSPSDSTDTQYF.

This clonotype was detected ten times or more. The chain employs TRBV7-2 and TRBJ2-5; D is perhaps TRBD1 or TRBD2 (5 bases each). The CDR3 runs 12 residues. Looked up from germline, CDR1 is SGHTA and CDR2 is FQGNSA. The V end was cut by 5 bases, the J end by 8 bases, with 12 bases between. The CDR3, as DNA: TGTGCCAGCAGCCCTACCCGGGGCACCCAGTACTTC. Encoded protein: CASSPTRGTQYF.

Comment on this clonotype: A read error may produce the germline difference seen at one junction end. CDR3: CASSPMDVFTGELFF. As DNA, the CDR3 is TGTGCTAGCAGCCCCATGGACGTTTTCACCGGGGAGCTGTTTTTT. The V and J genes are TRBV7-7 and TRBJ2-2; D uncertain. Germline V gives CDR1 SSHAT, CDR2 FNYEAQ (reference sequence). The CDR3 consists of 15 residues. Supplemented by reference TRBV7-7 and TRBJ2-2, the full variable domain reads GAGVSQSPRYKVTKRGQDVTLRCDPISSHATLYWYQQALGQGPEFLTYFNYEAQPDKSGLPSDRFSAERPEGSISTLTIQRTEQRDSAMYRCASSPMDVFTGELFFGEGSRLTVL.

This clonotype has ten or more counts. The genes are TRBV12-3 or TRBV12-4 and TRBJ2-1; the D gene is possibly TRBD2 (5 bases). With 4 bases removed from V and 7 bases from J, the gap between germline ends came to 14 bases. The CDR3 runs 14 residues. CDR3 residues: CASSSGLRANEQFF. For the CDR3, the DNA is TGTGCCAGCAGTTCCGGTTTGAGGGCGAATGAGCAGTTCTTC.

Remarks on this clonotype: One junction end disagrees with the germline gene, perhaps due to a read error. The chain carries TRBV15 and TRBJ1-2; 9 positions agree with TRBD1. This CDR3 is built from 14 residues. In germline, CDR1 is LNHNV, CDR2 YYDKDF (reference sequence). CDR3 sequence reads: CTTSRRTGEVGYTF. DNA for the CDR3: TGTACCACCAGCAGAAGGACAGGGGAGGTTGGCTACACCTTC.

This clonotype was detected a few times. This chain joins TRBV15 and TRBJ2-5, with D tentatively TRBD2 (7 bases). The CDR3 consists of 14 residues. CDR1 and CDR2 from the germline V gene are LNHNV and YYDKDF (reference sequence). V lost 6 bases and J 11 bases, leaving 22 bases between the germline ends. For the CDR3, the DNA is TGTGCCACCAGAGTTGGCGGGGGAGGGGGTGAGCAGTACTTC. This translates into CATRVGGGGGEQYF.

Only a few counts were recorded for this clonotype. The chain employs TRBV6-2 or TRBV6-3 and TRBJ2-7; 12 bases fit TRBD1. Looked up from germline, CDR1 is MNHEY and CDR2 is SVGEGT. The V and J ends lost 6 bases and 7 bases, in that order; junction bases with no gene match: 7. The CDR3 length is 14 residues. CDR3 protein: CASRPGQGAQEQYF. DNA of the CDR3: TGTGCCAGCAGGCCGGGACAGGGGGCGCAAGAGCAGTACTTC.

This clonotype appeared many times. The chain employs TRBV10-3 and TRBJ1-2, with no clear D. The CDR3 consists of 12 residues. Trimming left V 3 bases short and J 4 bases short, with 6 bases between. Germline-derived CDR1 and CDR2 are ENHRY and SYGVKD. CDR3 sequence (DNA): TGTGCCATCAGTGAAGCAGGCTATGGCTACACCTTC. This encodes CAISEAGYGYTF.

This clonotype was counted at least ten times. The rearrangement joins TRBV7-9 to TRBJ2-1; D is unclear. Germline loops: CDR1 SEHNR, CDR2 FQNEAQ (reference sequence). The ends were cut back, 5 bases at V and 8 bases at J, with 16 bases in the middle. The CDR3 is made up of 14 amino acids. The CDR3 sequence is CASSITPSADEQFF. CDR3 in DNA: TGTGCCAGCAGCATAACCCCCTCCGCGGATGAGCAGTTCTTC. Supplemented by reference TRBV7-9 and TRBJ2-1, the full variable domain reads DTGVSQNPRHKITKRGQNVTFRCDPISEHNRLYWYRQTLGQGPEFLTYFQNEAQLEKSRLLSDRFSAERPKGSFSTLEIQRTEQGDSAMYLCASSITPSADEQFFGPGTRLTVL.

About this clonotype: This may come from a read error, since a much larger clone is one base off. The rearrangement uses TRBV7-9 and TRBJ2-5; D is unresolved. Germline CDR1 and CDR2: SEHNR and FQNEAQ (reference sequence). CDR3 length: 15 amino acids. The CDR3 region is CASGLDVLKQETQYF. The CDR3 DNA reads TGTGCCAGCGGCTTAGATGTCCTGAAACAAGAGACCCAGTACTTC.

This clonotype was detected only a few times. The chain's CDR3 is CASSSRGGLGAYNEQFF. CDR3 in DNA: TGTGCCAGCAGCTCCCGGGGGGGGCTGGGGGCCTACAATGAGCAGTTCTTC. The rearrangement uses TRBV11-2 and TRBJ2-1; 8 positions match TRBD2. The CDR3 totals 17 residues. Germline V lookup: CDR1 SGHAT, CDR2 FQNNGV. V dropped 4 bases and J dropped 2; count of bases not matched to a gene: 10.

The CDR3 DNA follows: TGCAGCGCCTCAACAGCCTACGAGCAGTACTTC. Encoded protein: CSASTAYEQYF. J is TRBJ2-7 and V is TRBV29-1; no definite D call. CDR1 is SQVTM, CDR2 ANQGSEA, per germline. Trimming cost V 7 bases and J 2 bases, with 9 bases left between them. The CDR3 runs to 11 residues.

This clonotype came up many times. This chain connects TRBV6-2 or TRBV6-3 to TRBJ1-5; 8 nucleotides agree with TRBD1. The CDR3 length is 12 residues. Germline V gene data show CDR1 as MNHEY and CDR2 as SVGEGT. J lost 6 bases, V lost 8 bases, and 3 bases had no gene match. Here the CDR3 DNA reads TGTGCCAGCCAGACAGGGGTTCAGCCCCAGCATTTT. This sequence encodes CASQTGVQPQHF.

Concerning this clonotype itself: A much larger clone lies a single base off, so this may be a read error. V usage is TRBV10-3 and J usage is TRBJ2-5; D remains ambiguous. The CDR3 sequence is 13 residues long. The germline V gene encodes CDR1 ENHRY and CDR2 SYGVKD. CDR3 amino acids: CAISETSQEAQYF. CDR3 sequence (DNA): TGTGCCATCAGTGAGACCAGCCAAGAGGCCCAGTACTTC.

This clonotype was observed many times. J is TRBJ2-7 and V is TRBV5-4, with 12 bases fitting TRBD2. V dropped 4 bases and J dropped 5; count of bases not matched to a gene: 7. Germline V gene data show CDR1 as SGHNT and CDR2 as YYREEE (reference sequence). The CDR3 is 15 amino acids. For the CDR3, the DNA is TGTGCCAGCAGCAATCGGACTAGCGGGGCCCACGAGCAGTACTTC. This gives the protein CASSNRTSGAHEQYF.

The chain links TRBV6-6 to TRBJ2-7; 10 positions agree with TRBD1. Gene TRBJ2-5 matches the end of the DNA better, so the J call may be wrong. The CDR3 extends over 14 amino acids. Germline-derived CDR1 and CDR2 are MNHNY and SVGAGI (reference sequence). The CDR3 reads CASMQRQGAETQYF. CDR3 coding DNA: TGTGCCAGCATGCAGCGACAGGGGGCAGAGACCCAGTACTTC.

As regards this clonotype: A much larger clone lies a single base off, so this may be a read error. The chain has TRBV20-1 and TRBJ2-7; the D is unclear. The V end lost 1 base, the J end lost 2 bases, and 12 bases lay between the germline ends. This CDR3 region has 14 residues. Germline V gene data show CDR1 as DFQATT and CDR2 as SNEGSKA (reference sequence). The CDR3 protein is CSARVRCEAYEQYF. CDR3 in DNA: TGCAGTGCTAGAGTCCGGTGTGAGGCCTACGAGCAGTACTTC.

This clonotype was observed at least ten times. The rearrangement uses TRBV7-2 and TRBJ2-3; no clear D gene. The CDR3 has 15 amino acids. Germline V gene lookup returns CDR1 SGHTA and CDR2 FQGNSA. Trimming cost V 2 bases and J 1 base, with 10 bases left between them. The CDR3 sequence is CASSLMGFGTDTQYF. The CDR3 DNA is TGTGCCAGCAGCTTAATGGGGTTCGGCACAGATACGCAGTATTTT.

About this clonotype: Possible read error: a much larger clone is one base away. The chain uses TRBV2 and TRBJ1-2; the D gene is possibly TRBD1 (6 bases). V gave up 6 bases and J gave up 5 bases, with 16 bases separating them. This CDR3 comprises 14 residues. Germline loops: CDR1 SNHLY, CDR2 FYNNEI. The CDR3, as DNA: TGTGCCAGCAGGATAAAGGGGGAGGTGTATGGCTACACCTTC. Protein: CASRIKGEVYGYTF.

This clonotype was counted many times. V is TRBV9 and J is TRBJ1-2; D is possibly TRBD1 (6 bases). Trimming removed 8 bases at V and 5 bases at J, with 19 bases between. Germline CDR1 SGDLS, CDR2 YYNGEE. The CDR3 has 14 amino acids. CDR3 sequence: CASAADRNPYGYTF. The CDR3 DNA sequence: TGTGCCAGTGCGGCCGACAGGAACCCTTATGGCTACACCTTC. The full variable domain, its missing parts supplied by reference TRBV9 and TRBJ1-2, is DSGVTQTPKHLITATGQRVTLRCSPRSGDLSVYWYQQSLDQGLQFLIQYYNGEERAKGNILERFSAQQFPDLHSELNLSSLELGDSALYFCASAADRNPYGYTFGSGTRLTVV.

Regarding this clonotype: The junction differs from germline at one of its ends, possibly a read error. The rearrangement links TRBV11-2 to TRBJ2-1, with a weak D call TRBD2 (6 bases). Germline V gene lookup returns CDR1 SGHAT and CDR2 FQNNGV. The CDR3 has 17 amino acids. The CDR3 spells CAGSLYHRGKIFSEQFF. The CDR3 coding sequence is TGTGCCGGCAGCTTATACCATCGGGGGAAGATTTTTTCGGAGCAGTTCTTC.

This clonotype was seen a few times. The rearrangement uses TRBV7-8 and TRBJ2-7; possible D gene TRBD1, 6 bases. The CDR3 loop spans 16 amino acids. V shed 0 bases and J shed 4 bases, with 16 bases lying between them. CDR1 and CDR2 (germline): SGHVS, FQNEAQ. In DNA, the CDR3 is TGTGCCAGCAGCTTAGCGGGCTATAGGGGGATTTACGAGCAGTACTTC. Its translation is CASSLAGYRGIYEQYF.

The chain employs TRBV11-2 and TRBJ2-7, with D unclear. CDR1 is SGHAT and CDR2 is FQNNGV in the germline V gene. Trimming stripped 4 bases from V and 0 bases from J, with 16 bases between. This CDR3 is 16 amino acids long. The CDR3 sequence is CASSSSRTLISYEQYF. In nucleotides, the CDR3 is TGTGCCAGCAGCTCATCTAGGACCCTCATCTCCTACGAGCAGTACTTC.